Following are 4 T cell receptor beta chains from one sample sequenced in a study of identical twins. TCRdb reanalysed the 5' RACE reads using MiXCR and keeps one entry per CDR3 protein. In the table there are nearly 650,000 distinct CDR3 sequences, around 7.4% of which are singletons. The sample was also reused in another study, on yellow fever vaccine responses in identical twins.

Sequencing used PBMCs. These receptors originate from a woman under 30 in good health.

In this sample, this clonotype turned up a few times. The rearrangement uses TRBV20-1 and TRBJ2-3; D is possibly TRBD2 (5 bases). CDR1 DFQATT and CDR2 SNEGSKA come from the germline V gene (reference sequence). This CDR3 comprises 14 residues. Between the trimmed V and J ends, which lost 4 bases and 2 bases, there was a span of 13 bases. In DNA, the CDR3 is TGCAGTGCTATGGCGGGCTCTCCCACAGATACGCAGTATTTT. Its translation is CSAMAGSPTDTQYF.

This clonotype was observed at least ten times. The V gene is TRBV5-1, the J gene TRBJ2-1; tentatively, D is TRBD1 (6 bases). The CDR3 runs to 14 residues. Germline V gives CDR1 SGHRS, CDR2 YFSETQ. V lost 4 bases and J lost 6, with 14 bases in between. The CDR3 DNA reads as TGCGCCAGCAGCGAGAGGGTCAGGGGCAATGAGCAGTTCTTC. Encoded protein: CASSERVRGNEQFF. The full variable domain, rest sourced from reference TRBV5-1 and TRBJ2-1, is KAGVTQTPRYLIKTRGQQVTLSCSPISGHRSVSWYQQTPGQGLQFLFEYFSETQRNKGNFPGRFSGRQFSNSRSEMNVSTLELGDSALYLCASSERVRGNEQFFGPGTRLTVL.

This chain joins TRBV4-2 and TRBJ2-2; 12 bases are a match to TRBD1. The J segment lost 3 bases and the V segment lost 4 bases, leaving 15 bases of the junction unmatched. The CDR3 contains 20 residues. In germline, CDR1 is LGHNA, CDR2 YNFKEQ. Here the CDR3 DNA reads TGTGCCAGCAGCCCACCCCGGGACAGGGGGCGAGAAGTGGACACCGGGGAGCTGTTTTTT. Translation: CASSPPRDRGREVDTGELFF.

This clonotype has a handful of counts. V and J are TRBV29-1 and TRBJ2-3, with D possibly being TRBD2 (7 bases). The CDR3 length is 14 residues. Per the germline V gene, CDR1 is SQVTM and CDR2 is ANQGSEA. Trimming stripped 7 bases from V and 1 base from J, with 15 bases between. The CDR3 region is CSGHGGARTDTQYF. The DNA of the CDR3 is TGCAGCGGCCATGGGGGGGCCCGCACAGATACGCAGTATTTT.